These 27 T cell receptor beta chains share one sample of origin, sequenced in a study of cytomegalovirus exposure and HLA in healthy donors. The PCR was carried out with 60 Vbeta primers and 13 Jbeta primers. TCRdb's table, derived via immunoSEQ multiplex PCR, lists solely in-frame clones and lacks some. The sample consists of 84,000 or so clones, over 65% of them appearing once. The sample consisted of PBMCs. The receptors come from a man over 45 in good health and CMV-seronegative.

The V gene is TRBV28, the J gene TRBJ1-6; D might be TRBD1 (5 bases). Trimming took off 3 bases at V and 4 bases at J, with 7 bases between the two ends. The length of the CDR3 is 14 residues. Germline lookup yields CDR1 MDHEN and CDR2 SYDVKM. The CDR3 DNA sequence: TGTGCCAGCAGTTTGGACACTTATAATTCACCCCTCCACTTT. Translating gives CASSLDTYNSPLHF.

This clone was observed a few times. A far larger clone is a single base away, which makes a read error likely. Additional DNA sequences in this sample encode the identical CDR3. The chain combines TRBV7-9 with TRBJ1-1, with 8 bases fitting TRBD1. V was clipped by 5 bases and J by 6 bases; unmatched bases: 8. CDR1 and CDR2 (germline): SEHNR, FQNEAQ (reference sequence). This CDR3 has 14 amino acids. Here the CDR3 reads CASSPGQEKAEAFF. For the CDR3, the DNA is TGTGCCAGCAGCCCGGGACAGGAAAAAGCTGAAGCTTTCTTT.

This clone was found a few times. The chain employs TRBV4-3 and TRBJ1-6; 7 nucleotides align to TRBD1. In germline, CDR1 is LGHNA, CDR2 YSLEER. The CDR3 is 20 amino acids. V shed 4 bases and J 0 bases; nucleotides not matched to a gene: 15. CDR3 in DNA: TGCGCCAGCAGCCGAGAGTTGATTAGGGACAGCAGCTCCTATAATTCACCCCTCCACTTT. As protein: CASSRELIRDSSSYNSPLHF.

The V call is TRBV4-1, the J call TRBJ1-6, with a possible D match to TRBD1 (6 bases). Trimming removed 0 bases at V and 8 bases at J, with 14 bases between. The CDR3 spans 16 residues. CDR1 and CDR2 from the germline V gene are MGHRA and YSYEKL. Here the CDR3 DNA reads TGCGCCAGCAGCCAAGATCCCAGGGGAAATCATTCACCCCTCCACTTT. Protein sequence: CASSQDPRGNHSPLHF.

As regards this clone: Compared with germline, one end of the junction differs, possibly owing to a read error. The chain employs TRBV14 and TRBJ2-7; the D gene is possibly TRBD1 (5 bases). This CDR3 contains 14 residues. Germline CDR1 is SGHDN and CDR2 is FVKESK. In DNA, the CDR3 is TGTGCCAGCAGTCCCTCGCGACAGCTATACGGGCAGTACTTC. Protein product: CASSPSRQLYGQYF.

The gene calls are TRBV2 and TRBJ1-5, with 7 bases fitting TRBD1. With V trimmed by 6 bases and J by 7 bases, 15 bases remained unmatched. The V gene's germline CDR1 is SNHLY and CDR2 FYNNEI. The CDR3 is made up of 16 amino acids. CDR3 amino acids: CASRVGGPGGHQPQHF. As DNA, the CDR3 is TGTGCCAGCAGAGTCGGAGGGCCAGGGGGACACCAGCCCCAGCATTTT.

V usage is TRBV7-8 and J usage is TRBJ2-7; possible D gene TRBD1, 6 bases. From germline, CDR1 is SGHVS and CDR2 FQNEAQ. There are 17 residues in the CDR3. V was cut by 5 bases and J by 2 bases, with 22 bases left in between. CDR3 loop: CASSPLPIDRPAYEQYF. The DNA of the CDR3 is TGTGCCAGCAGCCCCCTCCCAATCGACAGGCCCGCCTACGAGCAGTACTTC.

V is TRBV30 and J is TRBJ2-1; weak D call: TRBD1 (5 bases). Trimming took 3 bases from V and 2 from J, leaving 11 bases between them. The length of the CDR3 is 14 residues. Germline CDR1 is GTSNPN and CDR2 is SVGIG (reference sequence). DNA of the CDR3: TGTGCCTGGAGGGGGCAGGCGGCCTACAATGAGCAGTTCTTC. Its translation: CAWRGQAAYNEQFF.

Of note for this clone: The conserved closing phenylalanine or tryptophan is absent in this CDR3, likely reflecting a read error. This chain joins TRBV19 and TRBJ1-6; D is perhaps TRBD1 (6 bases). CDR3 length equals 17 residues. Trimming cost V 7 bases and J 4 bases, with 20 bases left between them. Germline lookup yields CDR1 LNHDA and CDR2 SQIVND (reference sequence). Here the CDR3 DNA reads TGTGCCAGTAACGACAGGCACCAAGGCTCGTATAATTCACCCCTCCACCTT. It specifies CASNDRHQGSYNSPLHL.

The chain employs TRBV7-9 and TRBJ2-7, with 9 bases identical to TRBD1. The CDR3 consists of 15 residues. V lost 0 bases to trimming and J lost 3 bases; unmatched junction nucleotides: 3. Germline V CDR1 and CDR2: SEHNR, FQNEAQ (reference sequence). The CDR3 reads CASSLADRGGYEQYF. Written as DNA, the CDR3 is TGTGCCAGCAGCTTAGCAGACAGGGGGGGCTACGAGCAGTACTTC.

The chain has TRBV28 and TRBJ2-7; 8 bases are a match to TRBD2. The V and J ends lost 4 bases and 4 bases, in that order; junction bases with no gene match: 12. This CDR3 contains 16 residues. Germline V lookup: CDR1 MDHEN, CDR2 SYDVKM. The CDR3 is CASSSPGGGTRYEQYF. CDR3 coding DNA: TGTGCCAGCAGTTCCCCCGGGGGGGGGACTCGATACGAGCAGTACTTC.

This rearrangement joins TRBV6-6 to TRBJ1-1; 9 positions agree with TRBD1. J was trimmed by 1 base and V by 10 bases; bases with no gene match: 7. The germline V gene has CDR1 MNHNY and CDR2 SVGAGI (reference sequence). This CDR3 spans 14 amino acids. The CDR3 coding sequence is TGTGCCACGTTACGACAGGGGGGGAACACTGAAGCTTTCTTT. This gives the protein CATLRQGGNTEAFF.

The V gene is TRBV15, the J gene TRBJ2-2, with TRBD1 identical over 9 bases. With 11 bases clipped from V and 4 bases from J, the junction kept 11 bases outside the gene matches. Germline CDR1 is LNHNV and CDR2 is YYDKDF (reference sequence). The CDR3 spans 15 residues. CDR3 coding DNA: TGTGCCTCCTCAAGGGACAGGGTGTCCACCGGGGAGCTGTTTTTT. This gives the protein CASSRDRVSTGELFF. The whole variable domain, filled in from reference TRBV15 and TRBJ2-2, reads DAMVIQNPRYQVTQFGKPVTLSCSQTLNHNVMYWYQQKSSQAPKLLFHYYDKDFNNEADTPDNFQSRRPNTSFCFLDIRSPGLGDTAMYLCASSRDRVSTGELFFGEGSRLTVL.

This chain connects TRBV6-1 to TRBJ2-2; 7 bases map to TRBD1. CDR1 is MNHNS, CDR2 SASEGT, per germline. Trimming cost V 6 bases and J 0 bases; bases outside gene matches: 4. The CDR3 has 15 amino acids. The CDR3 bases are TGTGCCAGCAGCCGGACAGGAACGAACACCGGGGAGCTGTTTTTT. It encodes CASSRTGTNTGELFF.

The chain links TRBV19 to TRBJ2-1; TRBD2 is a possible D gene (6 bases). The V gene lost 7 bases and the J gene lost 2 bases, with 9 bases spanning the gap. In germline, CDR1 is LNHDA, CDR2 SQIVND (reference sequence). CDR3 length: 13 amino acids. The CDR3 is CASKRGTYNEQFF. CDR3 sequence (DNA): TGTGCCAGTAAACGGGGGACCTACAATGAGCAGTTCTTC.

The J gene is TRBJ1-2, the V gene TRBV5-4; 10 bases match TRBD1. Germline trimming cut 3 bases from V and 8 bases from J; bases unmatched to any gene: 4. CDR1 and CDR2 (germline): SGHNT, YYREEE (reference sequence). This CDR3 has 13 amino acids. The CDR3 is CASSSTGGWGYTF. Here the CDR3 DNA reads TGTGCCAGCAGCTCGACAGGGGGCTGGGGCTACACCTTC.

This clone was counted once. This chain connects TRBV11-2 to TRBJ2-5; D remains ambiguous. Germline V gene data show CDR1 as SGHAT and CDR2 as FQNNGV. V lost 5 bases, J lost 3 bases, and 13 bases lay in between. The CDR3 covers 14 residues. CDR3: CASSPMGREETQYF. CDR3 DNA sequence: TGTGCCAGCAGCCCGATGGGTCGGGAAGAGACCCAGTACTTC.

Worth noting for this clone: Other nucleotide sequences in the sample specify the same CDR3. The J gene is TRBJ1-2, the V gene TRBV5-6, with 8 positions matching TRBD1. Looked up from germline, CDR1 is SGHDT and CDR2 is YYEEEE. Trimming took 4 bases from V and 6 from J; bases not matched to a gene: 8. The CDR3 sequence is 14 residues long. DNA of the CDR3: TGTGCCAGCAGCCAAGGAACAGGGGGGCATGGCTACACCTTC. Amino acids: CASSQGTGGHGYTF.

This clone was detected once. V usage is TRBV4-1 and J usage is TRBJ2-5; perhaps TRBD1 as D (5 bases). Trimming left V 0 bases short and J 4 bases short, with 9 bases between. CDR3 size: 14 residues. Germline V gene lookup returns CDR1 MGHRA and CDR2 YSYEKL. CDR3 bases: TGCGCCAGCAGCCAAGACAGGGTTGGAGAGACCCAGTACTTC. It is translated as CASSQDRVGETQYF.

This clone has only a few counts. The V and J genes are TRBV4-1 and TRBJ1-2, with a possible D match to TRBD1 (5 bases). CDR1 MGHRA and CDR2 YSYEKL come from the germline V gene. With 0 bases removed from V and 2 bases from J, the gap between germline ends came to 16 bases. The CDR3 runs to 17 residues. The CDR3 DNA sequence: TGCGCCAGCAGCCAAGATCTCCTGTTCGACAGAAACTATGGCTACACCTTC. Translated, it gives CASSQDLLFDRNYGYTF.

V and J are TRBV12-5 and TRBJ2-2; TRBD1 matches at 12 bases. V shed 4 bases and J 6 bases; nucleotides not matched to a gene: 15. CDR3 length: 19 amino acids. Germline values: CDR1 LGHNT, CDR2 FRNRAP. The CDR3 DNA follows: TGTGCTAGTGGTTCGACACGTCCCGGGACAGGGGGCTGGGCCGGGGAGCTGTTTTTT. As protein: CASGSTRPGTGGWAGELFF.

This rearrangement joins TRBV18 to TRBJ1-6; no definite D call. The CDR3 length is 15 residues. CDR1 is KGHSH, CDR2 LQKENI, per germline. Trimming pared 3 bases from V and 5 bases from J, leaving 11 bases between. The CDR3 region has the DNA TGTGCCAGCTCACCTAGTCCTGTTAATAATTCACCCCTCCACTTT. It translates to CASSPSPVNNSPLHF.

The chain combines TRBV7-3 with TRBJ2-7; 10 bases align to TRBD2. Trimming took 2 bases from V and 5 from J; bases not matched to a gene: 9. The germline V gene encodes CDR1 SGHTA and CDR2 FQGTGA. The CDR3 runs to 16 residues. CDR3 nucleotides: TGTGCCAGCAGCTTACGAGGGGTAGCGGGGGGTCACGAGCAGTACTTC. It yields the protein CASSLRGVAGGHEQYF.

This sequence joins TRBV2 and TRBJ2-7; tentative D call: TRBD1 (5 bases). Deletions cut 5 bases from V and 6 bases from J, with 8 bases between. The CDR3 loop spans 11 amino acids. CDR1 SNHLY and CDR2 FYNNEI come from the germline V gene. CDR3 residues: CASSWGSEQYF. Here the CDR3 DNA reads TGTGCCAGCAGTTGGGGCAGCGAGCAGTACTTC. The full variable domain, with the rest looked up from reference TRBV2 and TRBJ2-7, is EPEVTQTPSHQVTQMGQEVILRCVPISNHLYFYWYRQILGQKVEFLVSFYNNEISEKSEIFDDQFSVERPDGSNFTLKIRSTKLEDSAMYFCASSWGSEQYFGPGTRLTVT.

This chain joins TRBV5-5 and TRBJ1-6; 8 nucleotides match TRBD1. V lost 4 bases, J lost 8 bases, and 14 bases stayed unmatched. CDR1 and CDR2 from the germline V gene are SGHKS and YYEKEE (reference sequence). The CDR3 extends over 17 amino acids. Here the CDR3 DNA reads TGTGCCAGCAGCAGAGGGCCCGGGACAGGCGTAGATTCACCCCTCCACTTT. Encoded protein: CASSRGPGTGVDSPLHF.

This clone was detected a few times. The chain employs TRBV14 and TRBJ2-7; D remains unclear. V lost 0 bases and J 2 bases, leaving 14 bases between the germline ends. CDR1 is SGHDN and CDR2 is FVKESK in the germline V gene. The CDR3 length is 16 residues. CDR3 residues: CASSQDQMGRTYEQYF. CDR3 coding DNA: TGTGCCAGCAGCCAAGATCAAATGGGCAGAACCTACGAGCAGTACTTC.

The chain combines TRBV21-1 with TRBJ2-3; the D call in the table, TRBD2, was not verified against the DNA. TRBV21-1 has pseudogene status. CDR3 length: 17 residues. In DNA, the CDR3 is TGTGCCAGCAGCAGATCAACCCCAACTAGCGGGGGAGATACGCAGTATTTT. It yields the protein CASSRSTPTSGGDTQYF.